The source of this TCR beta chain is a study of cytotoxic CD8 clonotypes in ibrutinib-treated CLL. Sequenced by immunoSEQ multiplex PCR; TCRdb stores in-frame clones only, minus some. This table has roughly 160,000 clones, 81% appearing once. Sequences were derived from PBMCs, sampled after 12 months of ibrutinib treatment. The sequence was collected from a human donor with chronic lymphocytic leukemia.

CDR3 loop: CAWSNPWDTRSSYNEQFF. In DNA, the CDR3 is TGTGCCTGGAGTAACCCATGGGACACCCGGAGCTCCTACAATGAGCAGTTCTTC. The chain joins TRBV30 to TRBJ2-1, with D possibly TRBD1 on 6 matching bases. Germline CDR1 reads GTSNPN; CDR2 reads SVGIG (reference sequence). V lost 2 bases to trimming and J lost 0 bases, with 20 bases between them. The CDR3 consists of 18 residues.